The rows below give T cell receptor beta chains drawn from one sample of a study of blood T cells in healthy people across ages. TCRdb reprocessed the 5' RACE reads via MiXCR and lists one record per CDR3 protein. In the table there are about 1,400,000 distinct CDR3 sequences, around 39% of which are singletons. Sequencing was carried out using blood. These receptors originate from a woman aged 18-29 years in good health. Both conserved end residues are part of each CDR3. Fields, in order: V gene, CDR3 length, D gene, clone size, J gene, CDR3 protein, CDR3 DNA. The D gene is left open where the match is weak. Clone size is shown for a subset of rows, as once, few, many or a class of expanded clone.

TRBV2,15,-,-,TRBJ1-2,CASSAQQGPGYGYTF,TGTGCCAGCAGCGCCCAACAGGGTCCTGGATATGGCTACACCTTC
TRBV4-1,16,-,few,TRBJ1-2,CASSQASGRLDYGYTF,TGCGCCAGCAGCCAAGCGTCGGGCAGGCTCGACTATGGCTACACCTTC
TRBV12-3/TRBV12-4,13,TRBD1,-,TRBJ1-1,CASREQGDTEAFF,TGTGCCAGCAGGGAACAGGGGGACACTGAAGCTTTCTTT
TRBV7-9,14,-,many,TRBJ1-2,CASRREGTSEGYTF,TGTGCCAGCAGACGAGAGGGGACGTCTGAAGGCTACACCTTC
TRBV5-1,16,TRBD1,-,TRBJ2-3,CASSLGPDRGTDTQYF,TGCGCCAGCAGCTTGGGGCCAGACAGGGGCACAGATACGCAGTATTTT
TRBV20-1,18,-,once,TRBJ1-6,CSASRSKTESSYNSPPHF,TGCAGTGCTAGTAGGAGCAAGACAGAAAGCTCCTATAATTCACCCCCCCACTTT
TRBV28,16,-,-,TRBJ2-7,CASSFRGHPGSYEQYF,TGTGCCAGCAGTTTCCGGGGTCACCCCGGCTCCTACGAGCAGTACTTC
TRBV12-5,17,-,-,TRBJ2-7,CASGLIVSGLSSYEQYF,TGTGCTAGTGGTTTGATAGTTAGCGGTCTTAGCTCCTACGAGCAGTACTTC
TRBV20-1,14,-,-,TRBJ1-1,CSARKGLSNTEAFF,TGCAGTGCTAGAAAGGGACTCTCGAACACTGAAGCTTTCTTT
TRBV5-1,13,-,-,TRBJ2-3,CASSLQGIDTQYF,TGCGCCAGCAGCTTGCAGGGGATAGATACGCAGTATTTT
TRBV7-9,17,-,-,TRBJ1-1,CASSNTSQGHQNTEAFF,TGTGCCAGCAGCAATACCAGCCAGGGACATCAGAACACTGAAGCTTTCTTT
TRBV11-1,17,TRBD1,-,TRBJ2-7,CASSPRDSLSSYNEQYF,TGTGCCAGCAGCCCCCGGGACAGCCTGAGCTCCTACAATGAGCAGTACTTC
TRBV5-1,15,TRBD2,-,TRBJ2-1,CASSEPGTRGNEQFF,TGCGCCAGCAGCGAGCCCGGGACTAGGGGCAATGAGCAGTTCTTC
TRBV4-1,13,-,few,TRBJ1-2,CASSLGTHDGYTF,TGCGCCAGCAGCCTCGGGACTCATGATGGCTACACCTTC
TRBV28,14,-,few,TRBJ2-7,CASTPPDGTYEQYF,TGTGCCAGCACCCCTCCGGACGGCACCTACGAGCAGTACTTC
TRBV20-1,16,-,-,TRBJ2-7,CSAIHRGLSSYNEQYF,TGCAGTGCTATCCACAGGGGACTGAGCTCCTACAATGAGCAGTACTTC
TRBV27,15,TRBD1,-,TRBJ2-1,CASTPGTGSYNEQFF,TGTGCCAGCACTCCCGGGACAGGCTCCTACAATGAGCAGTTCTTC
TRBV28,15,-,-,TRBJ2-7,CASRPGRASSYEQYF,TGTGCCAGCAGACCAGGACGGGCTAGCTCCTACGAGCAGTACTTC
TRBV10-3,13,-,few,TRBJ2-1,CAGRGGEYNEQFF,TGTGCCGGCAGGGGAGGGGAGTACAATGAGCAGTTCTTC
TRBV6-5,17,TRBD2,-,TRBJ2-6,CASSYGTSGKGANVLTF,TGTGCCAGCAGTTATGGGACTAGCGGCAAAGGGGCCAACGTCCTGACTTTC
TRBV9,15,TRBD1,-,TRBJ2-3,CASSVDTGGGDTQYF,TGTGCCAGCAGCGTAGATACAGGGGGTGGAGATACGCAGTATTTT
TRBV5-1,16,-,few,TRBJ2-1,CASSLTGTSSYNEQFF,TGCGCCAGCAGCTTAACAGGAACCAGCTCCTACAATGAGCAGTTCTTC
TRBV9,16,-,-,TRBJ2-1,CASSVDPGGSYNEQFF,TGTGCCAGCAGCGTAGATCCCGGAGGCTCCTACAATGAGCAGTTCTTC
TRBV11-2,14,-,-,TRBJ2-2,CASSFSGGAGELFF,TGTGCCAGCAGCTTCTCCGGGGGTGCCGGGGAGCTGTTTTTT
TRBV6-5,13,-,-,TRBJ2-7,CASTPDTGYEQYF,TGTGCCAGCACCCCTGACACCGGCTACGAGCAGTACTTC
TRBV3-1,14,TRBD1,-,TRBJ1-1,CASSQNIQGAEAFF,TGTGCCAGCAGCCAGAATATTCAGGGGGCTGAAGCTTTCTTT
TRBV27,12,-,-,TRBJ1-1,CASISGVMQAFF,TGTGCCAGCATTTCGGGAGTCATGCAAGCTTTCTTT
TRBV7-2,15,TRBD1,-,TRBJ2-3,CASSSGQGSPETQYF,TGTGCCAGCAGCTCAGGACAGGGAAGCCCCGAGACGCAGTATTTT
TRBV6-1,13,-,-,TRBJ2-7,CASLVQGYYEQYF,TGTGCCAGTCTAGTTCAGGGATACTACGAGCAGTACTTC
TRBV5-1,17,TRBD2,-,TRBJ2-1,CASSLGASGGPYNEQFF,TGCGCCAGCAGCTTGGGGGCTAGCGGGGGCCCTTACAATGAGCAGTTCTTC
TRBV12-3/TRBV12-4,15,-,-,TRBJ2-3,CASSPRGLRTDTQYF,TGTGCCAGCAGTCCACGGGGGCTAAGGACAGATACGCAGTATTTT
TRBV11-1,16,TRBD2,few,TRBJ2-5,CASSHPGTTVVREQYF,TGTGCCAGCAGCCACCCCGGGACTACCGTCGTGAGGGAGCAGTACTTC
TRBV7-3,15,-,-,TRBJ2-7,CASSLDGQRSNEQYF,TGTGCCAGCAGCTTAGATGGACAGAGGTCTAATGAGCAGTACTTC
TRBV14,14,-,few,TRBJ2-7,CASSPTRVGSEQYF,TGTGCCAGCAGCCCTACGCGCGTGGGTAGCGAGCAGTACTTC
TRBV20-1,13,-,few,TRBJ2-5,CSAISGDQETQYF,TGCAGTGCTATTAGCGGAGACCAAGAGACCCAGTACTTC
TRBV5-6,16,-,-,TRBJ1-1,CASSHETGVIQTEAFF,TGTGCCAGCAGCCATGAGACAGGTGTTATCCAAACTGAAGCTTTCTTT
TRBV3-1,15,-,-,TRBJ2-3,CASSQAYGSTDTQYF,TGTGCCAGCAGCCAAGCGTATGGTAGCACAGATACGCAGTATTTT
TRBV4-1,15,TRBD1,once,TRBJ2-5,CASSQEGDSQETQYF,TGCGCCAGCAGCCAAGAAGGGGACAGCCAAGAGACCCAGTACTTC
TRBV10-1,14,TRBD1,-,TRBJ1-2,CASSPSDRNYGYTF,TGCGCCAGCAGCCCCTCGGACAGGAACTATGGCTACACCTTC
TRBV9,15,TRBD1,-,TRBJ2-7,CASSVGTGGFGEQYF,TGTGCCAGCAGCGTAGGGACAGGGGGATTCGGCGAGCAGTACTTC
TRBV10-3,18,TRBD1,few,TRBJ1-2,CAISERTGRPLANYGYTF,TGTGCCATCAGCGAGAGGACAGGGAGACCGTTAGCTAACTATGGCTACACCTTC
TRBV24-1,15,-,-,TRBJ2-6,CATSGGGSGANVLTF,TGTGCCACCAGTGGTGGTGGTTCTGGGGCCAACGTCCTGACTTTC
TRBV20-1,13,-,-,TRBJ1-2,CGASNDRTYGYTF,TGCGGTGCTTCGAACGACAGGACCTATGGCTACACCTTC
TRBV7-2,13,-,few,TRBJ2-3,CASSTRAGDTQYF,TGTGCCAGCAGCACCCGAGCAGGAGATACGCAGTATTTT
TRBV11-2,14,-,-,TRBJ1-1,CASSSGPGRAEAFF,TGTGCCAGCAGCTCCGGACCGGGCCGGGCTGAAGCTTTCTTT
TRBV7-9,16,TRBD2,-,TRBJ2-3,CAGSSGLAGVQDTQYF,TGTGCCGGCAGCTCAGGACTAGCGGGAGTTCAAGATACGCAGTATTTT
TRBV5-1,15,-,few,TRBJ2-5,CASSLVRASQETQYF,TGCGCCAGCAGCTTGGTTAGGGCTAGTCAAGAGACCCAGTACTTC
TRBV4-1,13,TRBD2,few,TRBJ2-7,CASSQELAGELYF,TGCGCCAGCAGCCAAGAGCTAGCGGGAGAGTTGTACTTC
TRBV6-1,16,-,-,TRBJ2-3,CASSELGAAAADTQYF,TGTGCCAGCAGCGAGCTGGGGGCGGCAGCTGCAGATACGCAGTATTTT
TRBV15,15,-,-,TRBJ1-4,CATSREGALNEKLFF,TGTGCCACCAGCAGAGAGGGGGCTCTGAATGAAAAACTGTTTTTT
TRBV3-1,14,-,-,TRBJ1-5,CASSQGSGGQPQHF,TGTGCCAGCAGTCAGGGGAGCGGTGGTCAGCCCCAGCATTTT
TRBV7-2,17,-,-,TRBJ2-7,CASSLARNRSPQGEQYF,TGTGCCAGCAGCTTAGCGCGGAATAGGTCCCCCCAGGGGGAGCAGTACTTC
TRBV20-1,17,TRBD2,-,TRBJ2-3,CSASPGLAEPSTDTQYF,TGCAGTGCTAGCCCGGGACTAGCGGAGCCTAGCACAGATACGCAGTATTTT
TRBV28,14,-,-,TRBJ1-2,CASSPSSRARGYTF,TGTGCCAGCAGTCCCTCGTCGAGGGCCCGGGGCTACACCTTC
TRBV6-1,18,TRBD1,-,TRBJ2-7,CASKHQHSPGTGTWEQYF,TGTGCCAGCAAACACCAACACAGCCCCGGGACAGGGACTTGGGAGCAGTACTTC